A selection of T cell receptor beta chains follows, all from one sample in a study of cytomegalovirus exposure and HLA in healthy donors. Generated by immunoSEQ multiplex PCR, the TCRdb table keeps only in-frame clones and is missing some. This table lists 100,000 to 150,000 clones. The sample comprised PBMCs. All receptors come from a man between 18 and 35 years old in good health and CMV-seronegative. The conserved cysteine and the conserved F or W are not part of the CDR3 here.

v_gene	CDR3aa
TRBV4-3	ASSQDRVLETQY
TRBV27	ASSPGTGLEQY
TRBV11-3	ASSLEVGAGTQETQY
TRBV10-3	AISESKVLAGLTQY
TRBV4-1	ASSQPGQSRSYEQY
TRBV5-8	ASSLGTIQDTQY
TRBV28	ASSLGQGGYT
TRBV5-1	ASSLVQRTDTQY
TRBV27	ASSLQGSLGYGYT
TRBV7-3	ASSATGTSYEQY
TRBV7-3	ASSSGLAGDTGELF
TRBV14	ASSQASGFYYGYT
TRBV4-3	ASSQSRLAMYNEQF
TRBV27	ASSARDSNQPQH
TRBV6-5	ASSYGGGDGYT
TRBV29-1	SDLRGDTQY
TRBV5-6	ASSLRALGVNTEAF
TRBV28	ASSLWDRGVDVTEAF
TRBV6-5	ASSYFPTGANEQY
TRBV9	ASSVTPAGLNTEAF
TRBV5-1	ASSLVQDSEAF
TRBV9	ASSDGVGYGYT
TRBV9	ASSVGPQGRSGYT
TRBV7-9	ASSFPAGRNEQY
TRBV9	ASSVAGGPPDTQY